The text below deals with one T cell receptor beta chain. Its cognate antigen is unknown. This specimen belongs to a study of human thymus T cells. The V end lost 2 bases, the J end lost 0 bases, and 13 bases lay between the germline ends. From germline, CDR1 is LNHDA and CDR2 SQIVND (reference sequence). This CDR3 has 16 residues. Whole-study findings and limits: The authors found apparently biased V and J gene usage in thymic and blood repertoires. There were highly overlapping thymic repertoires among unrelated individuals, as related research reported.

Sequencing used immunoSEQ multiplex PCR; TCRdb keeps in-frame clones, though not all of them. This sample yields about 78,000 clones, of which around 96% are seen a single time; roughly 0.028% belongs to the top ten. Thymic material originated from resections removed in the course of corrective heart surgery. Infants, healthy and Finnish, who were having corrective surgery for congenital heart defects served as donors. V is TRBV19 and J is TRBJ1-2; D is undetermined. The sample comprised thymus tissue. The TCR originated in a boy under two years old with a congenital heart defect but otherwise immunologically healthy. The CDR3 DNA reads as TGTGCCAGTAGTATACGGCCAGGTCGTCCTAACTATGGCTACACCTTC. Translation gives CASSIRPGRPNYGYTF.